What follows are 23 T cell receptor beta chains derived from one specimen sequenced in a study of blood T cell repertoires in COVID-19. Data came from immunoSEQ multiplex PCR; TCRdb stores just in-frame clones and leaves some out. The sample yields 120,000 or so clones, more than 65% seen once. The source material was peripheral blood. All receptors come from a woman in her seventies with acute or convalescent COVID-19.

This clone was detected only once. The V call is TRBV5-3, the J call TRBJ1-2, with D unresolved. Being an ORF, TRBV5-3 has a function that is uncertain. CDR3 size: 14 residues. Trimming stripped 1 base from V and 1 base from J, with 8 bases between. The CDR3 DNA follows: TGTGCCAGAAGCTTGCCTAACAGTAACTATGGCTACACCTTC. Its translation: CARSLPNSNYGYTF.

The chain employs TRBV6-6 and TRBJ2-5; 9 nucleotides line up with TRBD2. This CDR3 has 16 residues. Trimming removed 5 bases from V and 2 bases from J; junction bases left unmatched: 9. Germline assignment: CDR1 MNHNY and CDR2 SVGAGI (reference sequence). The CDR3 DNA sequence: TGTGCCAGCAGTCGAAGCGGGAGGATCGGTCAAGAGACCCAGTACTTC. Translating gives CASSRSGRIGQETQYF.

This clone was counted between two and nine times. The chain employs TRBV9 and TRBJ2-1; TRBD1 agrees at 7 bases. The CDR3 runs 14 residues. In germline, CDR1 is SGDLS, CDR2 YYNGEE. Trimming removed 4 bases from V and 6 bases from J; junction bases left unmatched: 7. Written as DNA, the CDR3 is TGTGCCAGCAGCTCACACAGGGGTGGCAATGAGCAGTTCTTC. This gives the protein CASSSHRGGNEQFF.

The V call is TRBV6-6, the J call TRBJ2-1; TRBD2 agrees at 14 bases. Trimming cost V 6 bases and J 2 bases; bases outside gene matches: 15. This CDR3 is built from 20 residues. Germline-derived CDR1 and CDR2 are MNHNY and SVGAGI (reference sequence). As DNA, the CDR3 is TGTGCCAGCAGCCGAGCTCCGGGACTAGCGGGAGAAGGTGCCTACAATGAGCAGTTCTTC. This sequence encodes CASSRAPGLAGEGAYNEQFF.

The chain joins TRBV5-1 to TRBJ2-1, with 8 bases aligning to TRBD2. The CDR3 is made up of 16 amino acids. Germline CDR1 is SGHRS and CDR2 is YFSETQ. V trimming: 4 bases; J trimming: 1 base; junction bases outside the gene matches: 7. CDR3 residues: CASSPGGGGSYNEQFF. Written as DNA, the CDR3 is TGCGCCAGCAGCCCCGGGGGGGGAGGATCCTACAATGAGCAGTTCTTC. The full variable domain, rest sourced from reference TRBV5-1 and TRBJ2-1, is KAGVTQTPRYLIKTRGQQVTLSCSPISGHRSVSWYQQTPGQGLQFLFEYFSETQRNKGNFPGRFSGRQFSNSRSEMNVSTLELGDSALYLCASSPGGGGSYNEQFFGPGTRLTVL.

V gene TRBV11-2 combines with J gene TRBJ2-2; 10 bases agree with TRBD2. The germline gives CDR1 SGHAT, CDR2 FQNNGV. The V gene end was trimmed by 0 bases and the J gene end by 4 bases; junction bases not matched to a gene: 8. The CDR3 is 18 residues long. The CDR3 nucleotides are TGTGCCAGCAGCTTAGACCCAGATGGACTAGCGGTCACCGGGGAGCTGTTTTTT. Encoded protein: CASSLDPDGLAVTGELFF.

This clone was recorded a few times. This chain uses TRBV4-2 with TRBJ2-6, with 10 bases matching TRBD1. V gave up 0 bases and J gave up 1 base; unmatched junction bases: 3. From germline, CDR1 is LGHNA and CDR2 YNFKEQ. This CDR3 has 18 amino acids. CDR3 loop: CASSQEGQGFSGANVLTF. CDR3 DNA: TGTGCCAGCAGCCAAGAGGGACAGGGGTTTTCTGGGGCCAACGTCCTGACTTTC.

The chain has TRBV27 and TRBJ1-2; D gene uncertain. The CDR3 has 14 amino acids. Germline assignment: CDR1 MNHEY and CDR2 SMNVEV (reference sequence). V gave up 0 bases and J gave up 1 base, with 6 bases separating them. CDR3 loop: CASSLSRHNYGYTF. The DNA for the CDR3 is TGTGCCAGCAGTTTATCAAGACATAACTATGGCTACACCTTC.

The V and J genes are TRBV18 and TRBJ1-4, with D perhaps TRBD1 (6 bases). Germline V gives CDR1 KGHSH, CDR2 LQKENI. V lost 2 bases and J 2 bases, leaving 12 bases between the germline ends. This CDR3 is built from 16 residues. The CDR3 coding sequence is TGTGCCAGCTCACCAGTTCCAGGGGAGACTAATGAAAAACTGTTTTTT. Translated, it gives CASSPVPGETNEKLFF.

This sequence joins TRBV7-6 and TRBJ1-5, with D perhaps matching TRBD1 (5 bases). The CDR3 sequence is 15 residues long. Germline V gives CDR1 SGHVS, CDR2 FNYEAQ. Trimming shortened V by 4 bases and J by 0 bases, and 10 bases separated the two germline ends. The CDR3 is CASSSDSNSNQPQHF. Written as DNA, the CDR3 is TGTGCCAGCAGCTCAGACAGTAATAGCAATCAGCCCCAGCATTTT.

As concerns this clone: Within the sample, other DNA sequences also encode this same CDR3. This chain joins TRBV2 and TRBJ2-2; D remains ambiguous. Trimming removed 7 bases from V and 2 bases from J, with 8 bases in between. CDR3 length: 13 amino acids. CDR1 and CDR2 from the germline V gene are SNHLY and FYNNEI. CDR3 in amino acids: CASTPTNTGELFF. The DNA of the CDR3 is TGTGCCAGCACTCCGACTAACACCGGGGAGCTGTTTTTT.

This chain joins TRBV5-1 and TRBJ1-5; no firm D call. The CDR3 consists of 14 residues. Germline CDR1 is SGHRS and CDR2 is YFSETQ. Trimming stripped 0 bases from V and 3 bases from J, with 7 bases between. The CDR3 region has the DNA TGCGCCAGCAGCTTGGGGTCAGACAATCAGCCCCAGCATTTT. Protein sequence: CASSLGSDNQPQHF. Variable domain in full (rest from reference TRBV5-1 and TRBJ1-5): KAGVTQTPRYLIKTRGQQVTLSCSPISGHRSVSWYQQTPGQGLQFLFEYFSETQRNKGNFPGRFSGRQFSNSRSEMNVSTLELGDSALYLCASSLGSDNQPQHFGDGTRLSIL.

This clone was picked up a small number of times. The chain joins TRBV7-8 to TRBJ2-3, with 7 bases that match TRBD2. Trimming took 2 bases from V and 2 from J; bases not matched to a gene: 7. The CDR3 loop spans 16 amino acids. Per germline, CDR1 SGHVS and CDR2 FQNEAQ. CDR3 DNA: TGTGCCAGCAGCTTATCCCCCGCGGGGGTCACAGATACGCAGTATTTT. Translated, it gives CASSLSPAGVTDTQYF.

This clone occurred a few times. The V gene is TRBV7-9, the J gene TRBJ2-1; 8 nucleotides align to TRBD2. The CDR3 covers 15 residues. V lost 5 bases and J lost 7; bases outside the gene matches: 10. Per germline, CDR1 SEHNR and CDR2 FQNEAQ (reference sequence). In DNA form, the CDR3 reads TGTGCCAGCAGCCAGTCAAGCGGGAGTCTAAATGAGCAGTTCTTC. Translating gives CASSQSSGSLNEQFF.

CDR3 in amino acids: CAIRDWSTDTQYF. As DNA, the CDR3 is TGTGCCATCAGGGACTGGAGCACAGATACGCAGTATTTT. This chain links TRBV10-3 with TRBJ2-3; the D gene is possibly TRBD2 (5 bases). Trimming took 6 bases from V and 0 from J, leaving 7 bases between them. Germline loops: CDR1 ENHRY, CDR2 SYGVKD. The CDR3 consists of 13 residues.

This chain connects TRBV2 to TRBJ1-4; the D gene is possibly TRBD1 (6 bases). CDR1 is SNHLY, CDR2 FYNNEI, per germline. The CDR3 contains 15 residues. Trimming removed 4 bases at V and 4 bases at J, with 13 bases between. DNA for the CDR3: TGTGCCAGCAGTGCCACAGGGCTGGGTAATGAAAAACTGTTTTTT. Its translation: CASSATGLGNEKLFF. The full variable domain, with the rest looked up from reference TRBV2 and TRBJ1-4, is EPEVTQTPSHQVTQMGQEVILRCVPISNHLYFYWYRQILGQKVEFLVSFYNNEISEKSEIFDDQFSVERPDGSNFTLKIRSTKLEDSAMYFCASSATGLGNEKLFFGSGTQLSVL.

In its sample, this clone was seen a few times. This chain uses TRBV6-5 with TRBJ1-6, with TRBD1 matching 8 bases. The germline V gene encodes CDR1 MNHEY and CDR2 SVGAGI. V lost 2 bases to trimming and J lost 7 bases; unmatched junction nucleotides: 4. The CDR3 consists of 15 residues. CDR3 loop: CASSYDRGPNSPLHF. In nucleotides, the CDR3 is TGTGCCAGCAGTTACGACAGGGGCCCCAATTCACCCCTCCACTTT.

This rearrangement joins TRBV9 to TRBJ2-1; TRBD2 matches at 10 bases. Trimming took 3 bases from V and 4 from J; bases not matched to a gene: 7. There are 16 residues in the CDR3. Germline V gives CDR1 SGDLS, CDR2 YYNGEE. This CDR3 is CASSGVSGRGYNEQFF. CDR3 in DNA: TGTGCCAGCAGCGGGGTGAGCGGGAGGGGTTACAATGAGCAGTTCTTC.

This chain joins TRBV27 and TRBJ1-5; 9 nucleotides agree with TRBD1. Germline V gives CDR1 MNHEY, CDR2 SMNVEV (reference sequence). The CDR3 loop spans 15 amino acids. The J segment lost 5 bases and the V segment lost 6 bases, leaving 8 bases of the junction unmatched. CDR3 residues: CASSMGQGPYQPQHF. The CDR3 nucleotides read TGTGCCAGCAGCATGGGACAGGGCCCGTATCAGCCCCAGCATTTT.

This clone was picked up one time. The chain recombines TRBV3-1 (or the pseudogene TRBV3-2) with TRBJ1-1; possibly TRBD1 for D (6 bases). Trimming stripped 7 bases from V and 7 bases from J, with 13 bases between. The CDR3 sequence is 12 residues long. Germline V gene data show CDR1 as LGHDT and CDR2 as YNNKEL (reference sequence). Here the CDR3 DNA reads TGTGCCAGCACCGGACCAGGGGATGAAGCTTTCTTT. It yields the protein CASTGPGDEAFF.

In this sample, this clone turned up a few times. This chain's CDR3 is CASSFYREGEQYF. Here the CDR3 DNA reads TGTGCCAGCAGCTTTTACAGGGAGGGCGAGCAGTACTTC. The chain links TRBV11-2 to TRBJ2-7; possibly TRBD2 for D (7 bases). V was pared by 3 bases and J by 6 bases, with 12 bases between. Germline CDR1 is SGHAT and CDR2 is FQNNGV. The CDR3 sequence is 13 residues long.

The chain couples TRBV5-1 to TRBJ1-3; no firm D call. The germline CDR1 and CDR2 sequences are SGHRS and YFSETQ. The CDR3 extends over 15 amino acids. Trimming removed 0 bases at V and 2 bases at J, with 9 bases between. CDR3 residues: CASSLGQVTGNTIYF. The DNA for the CDR3 is TGCGCCAGCAGCTTGGGGCAGGTCACTGGAAACACCATATATTTT.

This clone came up a few times. This chain joins TRBV10-3 and TRBJ1-1; D may be TRBD1 (6 bases). The CDR3 has 14 residues. V was trimmed by 7 bases and J by 3 bases, leaving 15 bases between them. From germline, CDR1 is ENHRY and CDR2 SYGVKD. Written as DNA, the CDR3 is TGTGCCATCACCCCCCGGACAGAACACACTGAAGCTTTCTTT. Protein product: CAITPRTEHTEAFF.